This TCR beta chain was sequenced during a study of blood T cell repertoires in COVID-19. Across the whole study: In each case, the material was cDNA or gDNA derived from T cells, B-cell-depleted T cells, or PBMCs.

Under the authors' procedure: Counts of nucleated cells, estimated from reference gene primer amplification, were obtained. Using immunoSEQ multiplex PCR, the repertoire was profiled, and TCRdb retains in-frame clones only, with some absent. V and J calls and clone size are those listed in that table; D and trimming were worked out from the DNA. Of fewer than 250,000 clones in the sample, around 76% are singletons; the top ten hold approximately 7.8%. Those enrolled in Seattle joined during active infection and were followed longitudinally afterward. The V and J ends lost 4 bases and 2 bases respectively, with 9 bases between them. The CDR3 is made up of 13 amino acids. Germline CDR1 and CDR2: KGHSH and LQKENI.

Sequencing used peripheral blood. This clonotype was sampled from a woman in her fifties or sixties with COVID-19, enrolled during active disease. This rearrangement joins TRBV18 to TRBJ2-7, with D perhaps TRBD1 (5 bases). CDR3 in DNA: TGTGCCAGCTCACTCGGACACGCCTACGAGCAGTACGTC. Encoded protein: CASSLGHAYEQYV.